This passage covers 24 T cell receptor beta chains from one sample sequenced in a study of cytomegalovirus exposure and HLA in healthy donors. Sequencing used immunoSEQ multiplex PCR; TCRdb keeps in-frame clones, though not all of them. Counted here are just over 65,000 clones, nearly 98% occurring once; the ten biggest clones make up 1.5% to 2%. Sequenced sample: PBMCs. The receptors stem from a woman younger than 35 in good health and CMV-seropositive.

The genes are TRBV6-5 and TRBJ2-2; the D gene is possibly TRBD2 (6 bases). CDR1 and CDR2 (germline): MNHEY, SVGAGI. The CDR3 is 14 residues long. The V end was cut by 5 bases, the J end by 1 base, with 8 bases between. For the CDR3, the DNA is TGTGCCAGCAGTCGACTAGAGAACACCGGGGAGCTGTTTTTT. Encoded protein: CASSRLENTGELFF.

The chain links TRBV28 to TRBJ1-2, with 9 bases aligning to TRBD1. The V segment lost 6 bases and the J segment 2 bases; nucleotides outside the gene matches: 10. There are 16 residues in the CDR3. Germline V gene sequence: CDR1 MDHEN, CDR2 SYDVKM. CDR3 in DNA: TGTGCCAGCAGGTTTCCTGGGGACAGGGTAAACTATGGCTACACCTTC. This sequence encodes CASRFPGDRVNYGYTF.

This sequence joins TRBV9 and TRBJ2-1; the match to TRBD2 covers 9 bases. The CDR3 is made up of 14 amino acids. The V segment lost 1 base and the J segment 8 bases; nucleotides outside the gene matches: 4. CDR1 is SGDLS and CDR2 is YYNGEE in the germline V gene. CDR3 amino acids: CASSVLAGIHEQFF. The CDR3 nucleotides read TGTGCCAGCAGCGTACTAGCGGGAATCCATGAGCAGTTCTTC.

This chain links TRBV6-1 with TRBJ2-7; D not resolved. There are 13 residues in the CDR3. Trimming pared 2 bases from V and 2 bases from J, leaving 7 bases between. Per germline, CDR1 MNHNS and CDR2 SASEGT. DNA of the CDR3: TGTGCCAGCAGTGAAATATTTGCCTACGAGCAGTACTTC. Translation: CASSEIFAYEQYF.

CDR3 nucleotides: TGTGCCAGCAGCCCGATGCAGGGGCATAACTATGGCTACACCTTC. It encodes CASSPMQGHNYGYTF. V gene TRBV7-9 combines with J gene TRBJ1-2, with a weak D call TRBD1 (6 bases). The germline V gene encodes CDR1 SEHNR and CDR2 FQNEAQ (reference sequence). V was trimmed by 5 bases and J by 1 base, leaving 14 bases between them. The CDR3 is 15 amino acids.

The chain carries TRBV18 and TRBJ2-7; 8 nucleotides align to TRBD1. CDR3 size: 16 residues. The junction had 9 bases not matched to a gene; V was cut back by 3 bases and J by 2 bases. Germline V gene sequence: CDR1 KGHSH, CDR2 LQKENI. The CDR3 loop reads CASSPSDREITYEQYF. CDR3 sequence (DNA): TGTGCCAGCTCACCCTCGGACAGGGAGATTACCTACGAGCAGTACTTC. Together with reference TRBV18 and TRBJ2-7, the CDR3 gives the full variable domain: NAGVMQNPRHLVRRRGQEARLRCSPMKGHSHVYWYRQLPEEGLKFMVYLQKENIIDESGMPKERFSAEFPKEGPSILRIQQVVRGDSAAYFCASSPSDREITYEQYFGPGTRLTVT.

The CDR3 here is CASNPGTSGKNEQFF. The CDR3 coding sequence is TGTGCCAGCAACCCGGGGACTAGCGGGAAAAATGAGCAGTTCTTC. The chain employs TRBV27 and TRBJ2-1, with TRBD2 matching 13 bases. The germline V gene has CDR1 MNHEY and CDR2 SMNVEV (reference sequence). After removal of 7 bases from V and 7 bases from J, the junction contained 7 bases not matched to a gene. The CDR3 sequence is 15 residues long.

The V gene is TRBV27, the J gene TRBJ2-3, with TRBD2 as a possible D gene (5 bases). The CDR3 loop spans 15 amino acids. V was pared by 2 bases and J by 5 bases, with 14 bases between. The germline CDR1 and CDR2 sequences are MNHEY and SMNVEV (reference sequence). The CDR3 sequence is CASSLDRQRGDTQYF. CDR3 bases: TGTGCCAGCAGTTTAGATCGACAACGGGGAGATACGCAGTATTTT.

The V and J genes are TRBV2 and TRBJ1-2; 10 bases align to TRBD1. CDR1 and CDR2 (germline): SNHLY, FYNNEI. The CDR3 loop spans 14 amino acids. Trimming cost V 5 bases and J 7 bases; bases outside gene matches: 7. This CDR3 is CASSLDRGTFGYTF. For the CDR3, the DNA is TGTGCCAGCAGTTTGGACAGGGGGACTTTTGGCTACACCTTC.

This chain uses TRBV15 with TRBJ2-1; the match to TRBD1 covers 9 bases. V lost 4 bases and J lost 1; bases outside the gene matches: 11. CDR3 length equals 18 residues. Germline V lookup: CDR1 LNHNV, CDR2 YYDKDF (reference sequence). The CDR3 is CATSITRDRANSYNEQFF. CDR3 coding DNA: TGTGCCACCAGCATAACCAGGGACAGGGCGAATTCCTACAATGAGCAGTTCTTC.

This clone is a singleton in its sample. The gene calls are TRBV6-1 and TRBJ2-5; 7 nucleotides match TRBD2. The J call could be wrong; TRBJ2-7 is a better fit for the DNA end. The CDR3 spans 15 residues. Germline CDR1 reads MNHNS; CDR2 reads SASEGT. The CDR3 loop is CASSEAGGISYEQYF. The CDR3 nucleotides read TGTGCCAGCAGTGAAGCGGGGGGGATTTCCTACGAGCAGTACTTC.

This CDR3 is CASSPQGKLNEQFF. In DNA form, the CDR3 reads TGTGCCAGTAGTCCACAGGGAAAGCTCAATGAGCAGTTCTTC. The chain employs TRBV19 and TRBJ2-1, with a possible D match to TRBD1 (6 bases). V lost 5 bases, J lost 6 bases, and 14 bases lay in between. Looked up from germline, CDR1 is LNHDA and CDR2 is SQIVND (reference sequence). This CDR3 is built from 14 residues. The full variable domain, rest sourced from reference TRBV19 and TRBJ2-1, is DGGITQSPKYLFRKEGQNVTLSCEQNLNHDAMYWYRQDPGQGLRLIYYSQIVNDFQKGDIAEGYSVSREKKESFPLTVTSAQKNPTAFYLCASSPQGKLNEQFFGPGTRLTVL.

The chain has TRBV9 and TRBJ2-1; weak D call: TRBD1 (5 bases). The germline gives CDR1 SGDLS, CDR2 YYNGEE. This CDR3 is built from 15 residues. V lost 0 bases to trimming and J lost 2 bases, with 9 bases between them. The CDR3 is CASSVGTDTYNEQFF. The DNA for the CDR3 is TGTGCCAGCAGCGTAGGAACGGACACCTACAATGAGCAGTTCTTC.

The rearrangement links TRBV4-1 to TRBJ1-2, with TRBD1 matching over 7 bases. The germline CDR1 and CDR2 sequences are MGHRA and YSYEKL. Trimming at V came to 4 bases and at J to 8 bases, leaving 7 bases not matched to a gene. The length of the CDR3 is 13 residues. As DNA, the CDR3 is TGCGCCAGCAGCCCGACAGGGCTCAACGGCTACACCTTC. Translation: CASSPTGLNGYTF.

The chain uses TRBV10-3 and TRBJ2-7; 9 bases map to TRBD1. The CDR3 contains 16 residues. Looked up from germline, CDR1 is ENHRY and CDR2 is SYGVKD. Losses at the gene ends were 6 bases for V and 3 bases for J; bases not matched to a gene: 12. For the CDR3, the DNA is TGTGCCATCAGATTATTTACAGGGGGCAAAGTCTACGAGCAGTACTTC. Translated, it gives CAIRLFTGGKVYEQYF.

The V and J genes are TRBV7-6 and TRBJ2-1; 8 bases map to TRBD1. The junction had 2 bases not matched to a gene; V was cut back by 0 bases and J by 4 bases. Germline CDR1 and CDR2: SGHVS and FNYEAQ. CDR3 length: 15 amino acids. Here the CDR3 reads CASSLAGQGYNEQFF. Written as DNA, the CDR3 is TGTGCCAGCAGCTTAGCAGGACAGGGATACAATGAGCAGTTCTTC.

The chain joins TRBV27 to TRBJ2-7; 7 bases map to TRBD2. The J segment lost 5 bases and the V segment lost 1 base, leaving 2 bases of the junction unmatched. The CDR3 has 13 amino acids. CDR1 MNHEY and CDR2 SMNVEV come from the germline V gene (reference sequence). The CDR3 sequence is CASSLWGGDEQYF. The CDR3 nucleotides read TGTGCCAGCAGTTTATGGGGAGGGGACGAGCAGTACTTC.

This rearrangement joins TRBV7-3 to TRBJ2-2; the D is unclear. Looked up from germline, CDR1 is SGHTA and CDR2 is FQGTGA. CDR3 length: 12 amino acids. V was trimmed by 5 bases and J by 7 bases, leaving 8 bases between them. The CDR3 bases are TGTGCCAGCAGCCCGCTCGGCGGGGAGCTGTTTTTT. Residues: CASSPLGGELFF.

This chain links TRBV19 with TRBJ1-1, with 7 bases that match TRBD1. The CDR3 is made up of 15 amino acids. The germline V gene encodes CDR1 LNHDA and CDR2 SQIVND (reference sequence). V dropped 1 base and J dropped 1; count of bases not matched to a gene: 3. The CDR3 DNA sequence: TGTGCCAGTAGTATAGGCCCAGGGGGGAACACTGAAGCTTTCTTT. It specifies CASSIGPGGNTEAFF.

This chain joins TRBV9 and TRBJ2-5, with 12 nucleotides matching TRBD2. CDR1 SGDLS and CDR2 YYNGEE come from the germline V gene. After removal of 4 bases from V and 1 base from J, the junction contained 17 bases not matched to a gene. This CDR3 spans 20 amino acids. CDR3 sequence: CASSTSWTSGNNDRQETQYF. In DNA, the CDR3 is TGTGCCAGCAGCACGTCCTGGACTAGCGGGAACAACGATCGCCAAGAGACCCAGTACTTC.

This rearrangement joins TRBV2 to TRBJ2-4; no clear D gene. Germline V gene data show CDR1 as SNHLY and CDR2 as FYNNEI. V shed 6 bases and J shed 0 bases, with 15 bases lying between them. CDR3 length: 16 residues. In nucleotides, the CDR3 is TGTGCCAGCAGAACCGGGTCCAGAATAGCCAAAAACATTCAGTACTTC. It yields the protein CASRTGSRIAKNIQYF.

V usage is TRBV11-2 and J usage is TRBJ1-1; 8 bases are a match to TRBD1. Germline V gene lookup returns CDR1 SGHAT and CDR2 FQNNGV. This CDR3 region has 19 residues. V gave up 6 bases and J gave up 4 bases; unmatched junction bases: 22. CDR3 protein: CASRNTLAPGGGLSTEAFF. DNA of the CDR3: TGTGCCAGCAGAAACACACTCGCCCCAGGGGGCGGTTTGAGCACTGAAGCTTTCTTT.

The rearrangement uses TRBV4-1 and TRBJ2-7; possibly TRBD1 or TRBD2 for D (9 bases each). V shed 3 bases and J shed 2 bases, with 29 bases lying between them. This CDR3 region has 20 residues. The germline V gene has CDR1 MGHRA and CDR2 YSYEKL. In nucleotides, the CDR3 is TGCGCCAGCAGCCAGAATGTACAGGGGGCGCGTATAGCGGGAGCCTACGAGCAGTACTTC. The encoded protein is CASSQNVQGARIAGAYEQYF.

V usage is TRBV2 and J usage is TRBJ1-3; the match to TRBD1 covers 7 bases. The V gene end was trimmed by 5 bases and the J gene end by 4 bases; junction bases not matched to a gene: 5. There are 14 residues in the CDR3. Germline loops: CDR1 SNHLY, CDR2 FYNNEI. For the CDR3, the DNA is TGTGCCAGCAGTCCCGACAGGGCCGGAAACACCATATATTTT. This sequence encodes CASSPDRAGNTIYF.